Shown below are 23 T cell receptor beta chains from a single sample sequenced in a study of T cell clusters in autoimmune cytopenias. TRB was amplified by touch-down multiplex PCR, primer pools A and B combined. From its re-call of the multiplex PCR reads, TCRdb lists each CDR3 protein once, without DNA. The sample totals a few thousand distinct CDR3 sequences. Each sample's input was 250 ng genomic DNA, approximately 37,500 genome equivalents. Sequencing used peripheral blood. The receptors were gathered from a human donor with an autoimmune cytopenia or autoimmune hepatitis (not recorded which).

CDR3 amino acids: CASSPGPLEAFF. The chain uses TRBV5-6 and TRBJ1-1. From germline, CDR1 is SGHDT and CDR2 YYEEEE. The CDR3 is 12 amino acids.

The V gene is TRBV11-2, the J gene TRBJ2-7; absent DNA, TCRdb's TRBD1 call cannot be checked. This CDR3 is 17 amino acids long. In germline, CDR1 is SGHAT, CDR2 FQNNGV. CDR3 sequence: CASSLVGAGTLLYEQYF.

Considering frequency, this clonotype is medium-sized. The chain has TRBV11-1 and TRBJ2-7; no DNA is available, so the TRBD1 call from TCRdb remains unchecked. The CDR3 is 14 amino acids. Germline values: CDR1 SGHAT, CDR2 FQDESV (reference sequence). CDR3 region: CASSLLIRGDEQYF. Full variable domain (remainder filled in from reference TRBV11-1 and TRBJ2-7): EAEVAQSPRYKITEKSQAVAFWCDPISGHATLYWYRQILGQGPELLVQFQDESVVDDSQLPKDRFSAERLKGVDSTLKIQPAELGDSAMYLCASSLLIRGDEQYFGPGTRLTVT.

This chain uses TRBV30 with TRBJ1-1. The CDR3 runs 14 residues. Germline CDR1 reads GTSNPN; CDR2 reads SVGIG (reference sequence). Here the CDR3 reads CAWSAQHMNTEAFF. Full variable domain (rest looked up from reference TRBV30 and TRBJ1-1): SQTIHQWPATLVQPVGSPLSLECTVEGTSNPNLYWYRQAAGRGLQLLFYSVGIGQISSEVPQNLSASRPQDRQFILSSKKLLLSDSGFYLCAWSAQHMNTEAFFGQGTRLTVV.

Its frequency marks this clonotype as medium-sized (0.01 to 0.1%). This chain connects TRBV12-3 or TRBV12-4 to TRBJ2-3; the D call of TRBD2 rests on TCRdb alone, since no DNA is present to check it. The CDR3 is made up of 17 amino acids. Here the CDR3 reads CASSPRLTSGEGDTQYF.

This chain joins TRBV10-3 and TRBJ2-2; the TCRdb call, TRBD2, lacks DNA for checking. This CDR3 has 16 amino acids. Germline V gives CDR1 ENHRY, CDR2 SYGVKD. CDR3 in amino acids: CAISDPRGGSTGELFF.

This clonotype registers medium-sized by frequency. V is TRBV19 and J is TRBJ1-4; the TCRdb call, TRBD1, lacks DNA for checking. This CDR3 region has 13 residues. The germline V gene encodes CDR1 LNHDA and CDR2 SQIVND (reference sequence). CDR3 sequence reads: CASSTGDAGRLFF.

The chain employs TRBV10-3 and TRBJ2-7; TCRdb's D call of TRBD2 is untestable without DNA. Germline CDR1 and CDR2: ENHRY and SYGVKD. CDR3 size: 12 residues. The CDR3 sequence: CATRTSLGEQYF.

This chain connects TRBV20-1 to TRBJ2-2. CDR1 and CDR2 from the germline V gene are DFQATT and SNEGSKA (reference sequence). This CDR3 is built from 12 residues. The CDR3 is CSASAKTGELFF.

According to its frequency, this clonotype is medium-sized. J is TRBJ2-7 and V is TRBV29-1; TCRdb picks TRBD1, but there is no DNA to check that call. The CDR3 sequence is 13 residues long. Germline CDR1 and CDR2: SQVTM and ANQGSEA. CDR3 sequence: CSVEDDRGHEQYF.

In terms of frequency, this clonotype is medium-sized. The J gene is TRBJ2-3, the V gene TRBV13; with no DNA, the TCRdb D assignment of TRBD1 cannot be verified. This CDR3 contains 16 residues. Germline CDR1 and CDR2: PRHDT and FYEKMQ (reference sequence). CDR3 in amino acids: CASSHEDRGLADTQYF.

In terms of frequency, this clonotype is medium-sized. CDR3 in amino acids: CASSYSSSDTEQFF. This sequence joins TRBV6-5 and TRBJ2-1. The length of the CDR3 is 14 residues. The germline V gene has CDR1 MNHEY and CDR2 SVGAGI.

Its frequency marks this clonotype as medium-sized. J is TRBJ2-3 and V is TRBV6-6. Germline CDR1 MNHNY, CDR2 SVGAGI (reference sequence). The CDR3 is 15 residues long. This CDR3 is CASGPSIAGTDTQYF.

This chain connects TRBV20-1 to TRBJ1-6. This CDR3 is built from 13 residues. Germline V lookup: CDR1 DFQATT, CDR2 SNEGSKA (reference sequence). The CDR3 protein is CSARGLMNSPLHF.

By frequency, this clonotype is large. The chain recombines TRBV6-4 with TRBJ2-1. This CDR3 has 15 residues. Per germline, CDR1 MRHNA and CDR2 SNTAGT. The CDR3 sequence: CASSDGLSSYNEQFF.

According to its frequency, this clonotype is medium-sized (0.01 to 0.1%). The chain couples TRBV19 to TRBJ2-3; with no DNA, the TCRdb D assignment of TRBD1 cannot be verified. Germline V gene data show CDR1 as LNHDA and CDR2 as SQIVND (reference sequence). The CDR3 contains 14 residues. Here the CDR3 reads CASSIQGGGDTQYF.

The chain employs TRBV6-5 and TRBJ2-3; the D call from TCRdb, TRBD1, cannot be confirmed without DNA. Germline V gene data show CDR1 as MNHEY and CDR2 as SVGAGI. The CDR3 has 15 residues. Here the CDR3 reads CASSDSSGNTDTQYF.

This clonotype is labeled medium-sized based on frequency. This chain connects TRBV12-3 or TRBV12-4 to TRBJ1-2. The CDR3 is 14 amino acids. The chain's CDR3 is CASSLPSRGYGYTF.

The gene calls are TRBV6-5 and TRBJ1-1; no DNA is available, so the TRBD1 call from TCRdb remains unchecked. Germline V gene lookup returns CDR1 MNHEY and CDR2 SVGAGI. This CDR3 has 15 amino acids. CDR3: CASSGGGPMNTEAFF.

The CDR3 reads CSARGLQDTEAFF. The chain has TRBV20-1 and TRBJ1-1; TCRdb designates TRBD1, a call that cannot be tested without DNA. The CDR3 length is 13 residues. Looked up from germline, CDR1 is DFQATT and CDR2 is SNEGSKA (reference sequence).

The chain uses TRBV12-3 or TRBV12-4 and TRBJ1-4; TCRdb proposes TRBD1, but this gene call is untestable without DNA. CDR3 size: 14 residues. The CDR3: CASRLSQGGEKLFF.

CDR3 sequence: CASSLAANQPQHF. The chain couples TRBV12-3 or TRBV12-4 to TRBJ1-5. The CDR3 spans 13 residues.

The J gene is TRBJ2-3, the V gene TRBV20-1. The germline CDR1 and CDR2 sequences are DFQATT and SNEGSKA (reference sequence). The CDR3 has 11 residues. The CDR3 sequence: CSPKSADTQYF.